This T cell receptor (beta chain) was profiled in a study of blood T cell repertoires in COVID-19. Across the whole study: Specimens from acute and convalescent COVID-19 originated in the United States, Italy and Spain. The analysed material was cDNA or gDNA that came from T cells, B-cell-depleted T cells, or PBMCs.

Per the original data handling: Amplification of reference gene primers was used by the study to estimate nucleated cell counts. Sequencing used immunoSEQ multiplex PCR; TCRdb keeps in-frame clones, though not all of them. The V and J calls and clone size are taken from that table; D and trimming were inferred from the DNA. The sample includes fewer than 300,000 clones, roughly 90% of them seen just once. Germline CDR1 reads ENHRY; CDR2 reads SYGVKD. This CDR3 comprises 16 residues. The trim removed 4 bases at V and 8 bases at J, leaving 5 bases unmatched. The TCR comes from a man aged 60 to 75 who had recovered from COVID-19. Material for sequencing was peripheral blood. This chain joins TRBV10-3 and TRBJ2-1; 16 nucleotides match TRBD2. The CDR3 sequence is CAISASGTSGRDEQFF. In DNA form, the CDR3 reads TGTGCCATCAGTGCGTCCGGGACTAGCGGGAGGGATGAGCAGTTCTTC.